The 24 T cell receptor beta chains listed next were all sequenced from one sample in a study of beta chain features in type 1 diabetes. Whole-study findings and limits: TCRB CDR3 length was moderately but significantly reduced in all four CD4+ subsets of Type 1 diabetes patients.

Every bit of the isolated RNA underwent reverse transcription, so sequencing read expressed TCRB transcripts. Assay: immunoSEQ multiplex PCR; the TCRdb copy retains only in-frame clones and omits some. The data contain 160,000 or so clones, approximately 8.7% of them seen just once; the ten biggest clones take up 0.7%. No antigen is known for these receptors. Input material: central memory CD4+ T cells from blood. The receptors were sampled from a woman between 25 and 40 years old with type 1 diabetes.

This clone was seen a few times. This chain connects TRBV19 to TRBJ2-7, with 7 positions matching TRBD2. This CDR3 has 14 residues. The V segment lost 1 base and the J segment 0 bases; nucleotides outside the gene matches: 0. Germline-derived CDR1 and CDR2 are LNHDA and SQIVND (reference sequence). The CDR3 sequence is CASSIGGGSYEQYF. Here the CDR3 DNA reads TGTGCCAGTAGTATAGGGGGGGGCTCCTACGAGCAGTACTTC.

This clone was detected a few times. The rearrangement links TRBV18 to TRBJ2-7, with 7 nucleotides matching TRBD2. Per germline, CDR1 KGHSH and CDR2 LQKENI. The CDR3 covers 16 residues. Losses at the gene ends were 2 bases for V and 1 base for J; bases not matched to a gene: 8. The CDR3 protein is CASSPITGGLSYEQYF. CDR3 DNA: TGTGCCAGCTCACCAATAACGGGAGGCCTTTCCTACGAGCAGTACTTC.

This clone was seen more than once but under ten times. In DNA form, the CDR3 reads TGTGCCAGCAGTTACGCGGGAGGGGAATACAATGAGCAGTTCTTC. Translating it yields CASSYAGGEYNEQFF. J is TRBJ2-1 and V is TRBV6-6; 9 nucleotides line up with TRBD2. The CDR3 has 15 amino acids. Germline V lookup: CDR1 MNHNY, CDR2 SVGAGI (reference sequence). Germline trimming cut 2 bases from V and 4 bases from J; bases unmatched to any gene: 3.

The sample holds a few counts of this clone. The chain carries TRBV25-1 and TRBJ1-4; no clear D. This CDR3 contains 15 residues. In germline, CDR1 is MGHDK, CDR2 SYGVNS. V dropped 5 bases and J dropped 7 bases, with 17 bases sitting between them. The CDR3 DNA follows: TGTGCCAGCAGTATCCGCCGGGGAAACGTTGAAAAACTGTTTTTT. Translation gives CASSIRRGNVEKLFF.

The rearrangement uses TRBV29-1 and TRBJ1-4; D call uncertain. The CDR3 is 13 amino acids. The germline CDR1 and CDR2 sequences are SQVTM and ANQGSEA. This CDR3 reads CSTARGVGEKLFF. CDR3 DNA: TGCAGTACTGCCCGGGGAGTCGGTGAAAAACTGTTTTTT.

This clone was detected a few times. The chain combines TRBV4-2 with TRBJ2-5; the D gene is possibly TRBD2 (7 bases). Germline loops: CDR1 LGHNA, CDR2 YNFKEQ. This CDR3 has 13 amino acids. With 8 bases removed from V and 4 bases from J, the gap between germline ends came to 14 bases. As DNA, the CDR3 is TGTGCCAGCGGGGAGGGGGGGCTAGAGACCCAGTACTTC. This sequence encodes CASGEGGLETQYF.

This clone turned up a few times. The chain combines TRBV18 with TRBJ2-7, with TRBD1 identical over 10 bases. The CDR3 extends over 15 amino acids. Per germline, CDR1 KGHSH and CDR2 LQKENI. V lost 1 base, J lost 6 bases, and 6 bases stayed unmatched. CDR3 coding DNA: TGTGCCAGCTCACCACGGGACAGGGGCATGGGCGAGCAGTACTTC. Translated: CASSPRDRGMGEQYF. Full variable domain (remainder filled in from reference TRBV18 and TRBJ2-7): NAGVMQNPRHLVRRRGQEARLRCSPMKGHSHVYWYRQLPEEGLKFMVYLQKENIIDESGMPKERFSAEFPKEGPSILRIQQVVRGDSAAYFCASSPRDRGMGEQYFGPGTRLTVT.

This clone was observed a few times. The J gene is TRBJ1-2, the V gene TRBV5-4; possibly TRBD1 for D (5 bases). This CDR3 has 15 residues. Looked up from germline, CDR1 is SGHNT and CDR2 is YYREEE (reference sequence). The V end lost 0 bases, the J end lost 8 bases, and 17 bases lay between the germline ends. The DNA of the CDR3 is TGTGCCAGCAGCTTGGTCCAGGGAACCATAACCGGCTACACCTTC. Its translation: CASSLVQGTITGYTF.

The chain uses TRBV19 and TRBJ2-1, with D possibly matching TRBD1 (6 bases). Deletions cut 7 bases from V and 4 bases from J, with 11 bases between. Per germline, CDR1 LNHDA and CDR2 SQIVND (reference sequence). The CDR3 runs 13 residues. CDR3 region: CASTPDRYNEQFF. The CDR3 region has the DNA TGTGCCAGTACCCCAGACAGGTACAATGAGCAGTTCTTC.

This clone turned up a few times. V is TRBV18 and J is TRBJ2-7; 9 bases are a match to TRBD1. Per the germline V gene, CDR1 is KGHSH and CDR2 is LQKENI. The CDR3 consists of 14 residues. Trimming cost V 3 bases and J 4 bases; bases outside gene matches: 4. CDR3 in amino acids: CASSPGQGFYEQYF. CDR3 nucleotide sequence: TGTGCCAGCTCACCCGGACAGGGGTTTTACGAGCAGTACTTC.

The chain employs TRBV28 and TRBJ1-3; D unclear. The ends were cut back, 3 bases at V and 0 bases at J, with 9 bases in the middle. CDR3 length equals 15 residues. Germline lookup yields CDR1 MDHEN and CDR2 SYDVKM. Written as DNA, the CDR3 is TGTGCCAGCAGTTTTTACGAGGACTCTGGAAACACCATATATTTT. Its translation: CASSFYEDSGNTIYF.

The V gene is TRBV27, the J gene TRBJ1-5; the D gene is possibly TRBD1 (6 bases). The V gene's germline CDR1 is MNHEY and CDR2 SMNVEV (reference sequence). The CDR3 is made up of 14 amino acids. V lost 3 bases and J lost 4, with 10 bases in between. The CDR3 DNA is TGTGCCAGCAGTTTGCCTGGGACAAATCAGCCCCAGCATTTT. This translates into CASSLPGTNQPQHF.

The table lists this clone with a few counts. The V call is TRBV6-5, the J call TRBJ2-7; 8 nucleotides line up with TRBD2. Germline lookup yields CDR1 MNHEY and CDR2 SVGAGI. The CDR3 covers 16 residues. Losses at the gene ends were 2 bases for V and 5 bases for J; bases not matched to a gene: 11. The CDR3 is CASSYGHGTRTNEQYF. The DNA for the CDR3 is TGTGCCAGCAGTTACGGCCACGGGACTAGGACTAACGAGCAGTACTTC.

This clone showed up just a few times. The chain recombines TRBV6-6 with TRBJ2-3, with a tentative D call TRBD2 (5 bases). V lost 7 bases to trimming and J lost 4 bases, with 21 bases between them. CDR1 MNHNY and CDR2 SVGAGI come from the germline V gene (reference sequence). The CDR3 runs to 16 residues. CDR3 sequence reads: CASTGKAGSTADTQYF. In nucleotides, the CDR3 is TGTGCCAGCACCGGAAAGGCGGGCTCCACGGCAGATACGCAGTATTTT.

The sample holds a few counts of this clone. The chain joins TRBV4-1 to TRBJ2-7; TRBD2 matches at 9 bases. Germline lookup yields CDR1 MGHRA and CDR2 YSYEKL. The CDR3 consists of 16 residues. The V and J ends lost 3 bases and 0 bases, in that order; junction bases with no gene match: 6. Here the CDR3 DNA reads TGCGCCAGCAGCCACCATAGCGGGGGCGTCTCCTACGAGCAGTACTTC. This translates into CASSHHSGGVSYEQYF.

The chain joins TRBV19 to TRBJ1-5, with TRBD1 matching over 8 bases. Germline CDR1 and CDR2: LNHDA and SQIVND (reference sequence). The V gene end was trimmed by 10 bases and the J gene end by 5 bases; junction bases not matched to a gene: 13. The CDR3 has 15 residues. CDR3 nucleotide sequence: TGTGCCACCCGAGTTGCGGACAGGGTTGATCAGCCCCAGCATTTT. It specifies CATRVADRVDQPQHF.

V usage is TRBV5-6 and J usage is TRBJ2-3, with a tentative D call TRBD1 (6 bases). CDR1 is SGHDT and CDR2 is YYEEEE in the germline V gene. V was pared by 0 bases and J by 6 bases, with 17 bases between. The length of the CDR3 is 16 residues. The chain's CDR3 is CASSLEGGRGTDTQYF. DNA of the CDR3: TGTGCCAGCAGCTTGGAAGGCGGCAGGGGAACCGATACGCAGTATTTT.

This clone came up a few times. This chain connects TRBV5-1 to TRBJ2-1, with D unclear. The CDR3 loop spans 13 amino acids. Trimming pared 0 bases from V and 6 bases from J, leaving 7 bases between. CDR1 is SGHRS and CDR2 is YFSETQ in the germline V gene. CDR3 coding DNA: TGCGCCAGCAGCTTGGTTGGAGTCAATGAGCAGTTCTTC. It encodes CASSLVGVNEQFF.

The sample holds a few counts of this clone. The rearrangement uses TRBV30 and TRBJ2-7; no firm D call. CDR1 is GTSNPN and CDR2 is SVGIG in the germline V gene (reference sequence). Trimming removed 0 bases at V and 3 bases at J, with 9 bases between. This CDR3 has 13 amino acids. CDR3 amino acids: CAWSVALNYEQYF. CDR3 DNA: TGTGCCTGGAGTGTAGCTCTTAACTACGAGCAGTACTTC.

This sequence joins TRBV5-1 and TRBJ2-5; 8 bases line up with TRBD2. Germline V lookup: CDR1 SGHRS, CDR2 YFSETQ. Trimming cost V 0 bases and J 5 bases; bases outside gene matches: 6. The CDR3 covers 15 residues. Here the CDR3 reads CASSLGPAGDETQYF. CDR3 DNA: TGCGCCAGCAGCTTGGGGCCAGCGGGAGATGAGACCCAGTACTTC.

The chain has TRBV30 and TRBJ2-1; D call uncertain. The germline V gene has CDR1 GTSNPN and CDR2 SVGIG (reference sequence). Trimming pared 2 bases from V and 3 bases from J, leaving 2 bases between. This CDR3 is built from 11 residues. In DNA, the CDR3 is TGTGCCTGGAGTCTCTACAATGAGCAGTTCTTC. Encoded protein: CAWSLYNEQFF.

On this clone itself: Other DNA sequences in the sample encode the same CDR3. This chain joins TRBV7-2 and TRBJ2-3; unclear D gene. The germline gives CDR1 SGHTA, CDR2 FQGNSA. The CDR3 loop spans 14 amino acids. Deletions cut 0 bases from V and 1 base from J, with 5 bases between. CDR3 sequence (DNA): TGTGCCAGCAGCTTAGCGTCCGGCACAGATACGCAGTATTTT. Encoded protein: CASSLASGTDTQYF.

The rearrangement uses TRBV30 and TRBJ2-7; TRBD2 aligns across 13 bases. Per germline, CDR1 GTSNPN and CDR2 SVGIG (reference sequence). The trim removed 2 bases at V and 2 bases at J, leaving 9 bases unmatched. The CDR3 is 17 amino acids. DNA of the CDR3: TGTGCCTGGAGTATAACTAGCGGGAGGGCCACGACCTACGAGCAGTACTTC. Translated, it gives CAWSITSGRATTYEQYF.

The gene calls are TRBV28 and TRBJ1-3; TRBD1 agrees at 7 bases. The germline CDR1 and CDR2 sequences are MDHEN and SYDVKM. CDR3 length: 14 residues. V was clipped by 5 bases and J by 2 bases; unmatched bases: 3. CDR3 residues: CASSKQGTGNTIYF. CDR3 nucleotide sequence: TGTGCCAGCAGTAAACAGGGGACTGGAAACACCATATATTTT.